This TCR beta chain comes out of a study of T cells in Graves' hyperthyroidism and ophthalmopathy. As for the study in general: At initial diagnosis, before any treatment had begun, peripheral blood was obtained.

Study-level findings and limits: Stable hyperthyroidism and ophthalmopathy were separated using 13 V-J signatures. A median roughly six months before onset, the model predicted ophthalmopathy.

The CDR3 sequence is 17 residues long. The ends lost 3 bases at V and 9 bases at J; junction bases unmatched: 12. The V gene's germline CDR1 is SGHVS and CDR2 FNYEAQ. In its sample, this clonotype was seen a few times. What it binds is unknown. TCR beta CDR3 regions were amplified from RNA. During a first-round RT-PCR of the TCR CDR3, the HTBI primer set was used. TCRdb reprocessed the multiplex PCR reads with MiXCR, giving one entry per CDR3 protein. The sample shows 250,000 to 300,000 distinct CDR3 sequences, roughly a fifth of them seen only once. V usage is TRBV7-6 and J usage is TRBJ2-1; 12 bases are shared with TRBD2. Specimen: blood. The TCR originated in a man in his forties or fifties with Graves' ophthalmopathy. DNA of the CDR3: TGTGCCAGCAGCTTGGGACCTGGGACTAGCGGGTCTCTTGAGCAGTTCTTC. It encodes CASSLGPGTSGSLEQFF.